The entry below describes one T cell receptor (beta chain). This sample was taken from a study of blood T cell repertoires in COVID-19. Looking at the study overall: Whether acute or convalescent, the COVID-19 samples came from the United States, Italy and Spain.

The V end lost 1 base, the J end lost 7 bases, and 15 bases lay between the germline ends. The germline CDR1 and CDR2 sequences are SGHVS and FNYEAQ. This CDR3 has 15 amino acids. Original data processing: Quantification of nucleated cells was approximated via reference gene primer amplification. Libraries were prepared by immunoSEQ multiplex PCR; TCRdb keeps only in-frame clonotypes and omits some of them. V and J calls and clone size are as listed in that table; D and trimming were resolved from the DNA. The sample holds approximately 300,000 clones, around 88% seen once. This clonotype originated in a man between 25 and 39 years old with acute or convalescent COVID-19. Sequencing was done on a sample of peripheral blood. The rearrangement links TRBV7-6 to TRBJ2-3, with D possibly matching TRBD1 (5 bases). The chain's CDR3 is CASSLEETALNTQYF. The CDR3 region has the DNA TGTGCCAGCAGCTTAGAGGAGACAGCATTGAATACGCAGTATTTT.